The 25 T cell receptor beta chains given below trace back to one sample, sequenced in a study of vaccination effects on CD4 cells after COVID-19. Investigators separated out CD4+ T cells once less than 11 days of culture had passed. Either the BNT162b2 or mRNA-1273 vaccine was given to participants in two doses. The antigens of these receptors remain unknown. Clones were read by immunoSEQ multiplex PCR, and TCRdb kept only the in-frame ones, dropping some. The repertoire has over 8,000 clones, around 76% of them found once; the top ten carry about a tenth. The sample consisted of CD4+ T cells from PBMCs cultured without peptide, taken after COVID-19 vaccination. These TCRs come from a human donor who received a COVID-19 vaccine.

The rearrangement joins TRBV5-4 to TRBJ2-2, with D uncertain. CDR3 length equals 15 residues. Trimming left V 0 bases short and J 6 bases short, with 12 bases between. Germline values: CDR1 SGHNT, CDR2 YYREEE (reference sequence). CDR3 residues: CASSLGGGGAGELFF. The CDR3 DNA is TGTGCCAGCAGCTTGGGGGGTGGTGGAGCCGGGGAGCTGTTTTTT.

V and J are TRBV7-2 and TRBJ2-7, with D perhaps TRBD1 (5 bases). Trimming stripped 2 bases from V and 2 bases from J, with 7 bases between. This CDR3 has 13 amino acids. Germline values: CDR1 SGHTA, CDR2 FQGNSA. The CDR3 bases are TGTGCCAGCAGCTTACTCAGGGCCTACGAGCAGTACTTC. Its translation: CASSLLRAYEQYF.

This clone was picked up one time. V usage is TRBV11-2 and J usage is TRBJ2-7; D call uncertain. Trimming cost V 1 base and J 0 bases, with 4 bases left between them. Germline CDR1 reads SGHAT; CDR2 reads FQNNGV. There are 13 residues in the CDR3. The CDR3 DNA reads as TGTGCCAGCAGCTTAGGGTCCTCCTACGAGCAGTACTTC. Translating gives CASSLGSSYEQYF.

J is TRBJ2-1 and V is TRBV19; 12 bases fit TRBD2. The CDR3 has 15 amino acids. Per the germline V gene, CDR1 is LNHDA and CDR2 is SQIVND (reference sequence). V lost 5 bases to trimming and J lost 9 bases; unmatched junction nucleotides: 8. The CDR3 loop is CASSLPSGRAGEQFF. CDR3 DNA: TGTGCCAGTAGTTTACCTAGCGGGAGGGCCGGTGAGCAGTTCTTC.

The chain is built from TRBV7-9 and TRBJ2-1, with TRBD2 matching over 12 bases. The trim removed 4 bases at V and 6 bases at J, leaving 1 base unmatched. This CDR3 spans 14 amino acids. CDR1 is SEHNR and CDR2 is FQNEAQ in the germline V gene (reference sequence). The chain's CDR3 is CASSSSGGANEQFF. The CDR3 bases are TGTGCCAGCAGCTCTAGCGGGGGGGCCAATGAGCAGTTCTTC.

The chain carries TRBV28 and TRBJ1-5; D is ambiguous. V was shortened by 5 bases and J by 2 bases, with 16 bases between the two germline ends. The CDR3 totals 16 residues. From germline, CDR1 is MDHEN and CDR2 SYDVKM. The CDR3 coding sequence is TGTGCCAGCAGTCTTCCTGACATGGTAGGCAATCAGCCCCAGCATTTT. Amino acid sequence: CASSLPDMVGNQPQHF.

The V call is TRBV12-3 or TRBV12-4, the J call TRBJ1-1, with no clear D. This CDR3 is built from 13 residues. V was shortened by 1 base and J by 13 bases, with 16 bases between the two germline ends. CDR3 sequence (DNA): TGTGCCAGCAGTTTAGTTTTGGGATTGGATGGTTTCTTT. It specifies CASSLVLGLDGFF.

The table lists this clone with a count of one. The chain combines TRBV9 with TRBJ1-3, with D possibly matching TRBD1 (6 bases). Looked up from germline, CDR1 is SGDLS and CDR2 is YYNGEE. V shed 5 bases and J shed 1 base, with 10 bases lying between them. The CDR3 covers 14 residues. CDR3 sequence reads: CASRDGTSGNTIYF. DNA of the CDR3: TGTGCCAGCAGGGACGGGACATCTGGAAACACCATATATTTT.

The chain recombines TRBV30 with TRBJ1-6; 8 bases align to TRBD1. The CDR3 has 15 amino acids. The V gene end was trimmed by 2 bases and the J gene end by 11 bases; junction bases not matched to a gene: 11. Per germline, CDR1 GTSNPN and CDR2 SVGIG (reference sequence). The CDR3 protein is CAWSPARTGTAPLHF. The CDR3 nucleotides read TGTGCCTGGAGTCCGGCCCGGACAGGGACGGCACCCCTCCACTTT. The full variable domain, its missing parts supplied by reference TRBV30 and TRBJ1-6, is SQTIHQWPATLVQPVGSPLSLECTVEGTSNPNLYWYRQAAGRGLQLLFYSVGIGQISSEVPQNLSASRPQDRQFILSSKKLLLSDSGFYLCAWSPARTGTAPLHFGNGTRLTVT.

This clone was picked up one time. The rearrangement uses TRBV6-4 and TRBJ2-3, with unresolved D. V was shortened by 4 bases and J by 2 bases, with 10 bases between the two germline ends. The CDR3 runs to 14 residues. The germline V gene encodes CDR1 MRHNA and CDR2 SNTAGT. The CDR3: CASSAYLHTDTQYF. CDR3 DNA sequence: TGTGCCAGCAGTGCGTACTTACACACAGATACGCAGTATTTT.

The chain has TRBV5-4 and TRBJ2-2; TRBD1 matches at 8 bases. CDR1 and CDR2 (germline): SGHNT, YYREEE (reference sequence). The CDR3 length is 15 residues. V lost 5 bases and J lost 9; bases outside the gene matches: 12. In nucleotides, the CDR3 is TGTGCCAGCAGGCGTACTGGACAGGGTTTGAGGGAGCTGTTTTTT. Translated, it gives CASRRTGQGLRELFF.

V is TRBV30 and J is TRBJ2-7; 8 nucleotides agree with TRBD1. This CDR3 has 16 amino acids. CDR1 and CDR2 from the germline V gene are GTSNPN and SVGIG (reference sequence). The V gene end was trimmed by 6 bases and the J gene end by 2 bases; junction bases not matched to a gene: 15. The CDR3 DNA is TGTGCCTGCCTAAACAAACCGGGACAGGACGCCTACGAGCAGTACTTC. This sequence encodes CACLNKPGQDAYEQYF.

The chain's CDR3 is CASSYSGGLNTEAFF. In nucleotides, the CDR3 is TGTGCCAGCAGTTACTCGGGTGGGCTGAACACTGAAGCTTTCTTT. This chain joins TRBV6-5 and TRBJ1-1; D gene unclear. The V gene lost 0 bases and the J gene lost 0 bases, with 8 bases spanning the gap. CDR3 length equals 15 residues. Germline assignment: CDR1 MNHEY and CDR2 SVGAGI.

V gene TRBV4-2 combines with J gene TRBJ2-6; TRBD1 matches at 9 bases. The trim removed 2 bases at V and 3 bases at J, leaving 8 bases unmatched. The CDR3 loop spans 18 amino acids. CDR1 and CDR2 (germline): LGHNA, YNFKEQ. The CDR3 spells CASSQPDRGSIGANVLTF. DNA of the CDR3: TGTGCCAGCAGCCAACCAGACAGGGGGTCCATTGGGGCCAACGTCCTGACTTTC.

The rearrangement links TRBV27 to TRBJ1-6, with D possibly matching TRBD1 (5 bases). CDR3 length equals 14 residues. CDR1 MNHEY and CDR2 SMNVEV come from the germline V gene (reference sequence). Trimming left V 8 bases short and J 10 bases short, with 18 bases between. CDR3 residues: CASSDERGDSPLHF. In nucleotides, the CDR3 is TGTGCCAGCTCCGATGAACGGGGGGACTCACCCCTCCACTTT.

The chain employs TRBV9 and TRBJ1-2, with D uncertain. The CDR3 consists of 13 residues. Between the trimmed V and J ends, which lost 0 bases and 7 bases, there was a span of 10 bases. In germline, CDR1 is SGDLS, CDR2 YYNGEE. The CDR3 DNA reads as TGTGCCAGCAGCGTAGAGTTTAGAGGTGGCTACACCTTC. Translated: CASSVEFRGGYTF.

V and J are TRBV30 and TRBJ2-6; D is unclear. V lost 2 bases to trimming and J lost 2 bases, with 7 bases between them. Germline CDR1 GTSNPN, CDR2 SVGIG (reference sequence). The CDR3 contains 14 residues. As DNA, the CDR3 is TGTGCCTGGAGTTCGTGGACTGGGGCCAACGTCCTGACTTTC. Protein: CAWSSWTGANVLTF.

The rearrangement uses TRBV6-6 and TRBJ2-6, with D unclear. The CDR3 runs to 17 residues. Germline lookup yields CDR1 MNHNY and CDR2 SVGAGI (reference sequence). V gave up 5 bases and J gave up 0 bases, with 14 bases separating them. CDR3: CASSPMAATSGANVLTF. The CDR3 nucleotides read TGTGCCAGCAGTCCCATGGCGGCGACCTCTGGGGCCAACGTCCTGACTTTC.

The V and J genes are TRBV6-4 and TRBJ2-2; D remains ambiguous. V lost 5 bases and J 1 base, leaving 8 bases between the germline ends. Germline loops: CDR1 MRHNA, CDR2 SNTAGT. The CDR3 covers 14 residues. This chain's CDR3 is CASSRERNTGELFF. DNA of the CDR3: TGTGCCAGCAGTCGCGAAAGGAACACCGGGGAGCTGTTTTTT.

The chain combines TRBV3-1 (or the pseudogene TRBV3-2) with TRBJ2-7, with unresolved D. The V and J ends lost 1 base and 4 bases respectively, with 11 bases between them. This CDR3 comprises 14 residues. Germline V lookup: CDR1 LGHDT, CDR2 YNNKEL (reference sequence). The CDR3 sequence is CASSQGEVGYEQYF. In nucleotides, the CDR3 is TGTGCCAGCAGCCAAGGAGAGGTGGGGTACGAGCAGTACTTC.

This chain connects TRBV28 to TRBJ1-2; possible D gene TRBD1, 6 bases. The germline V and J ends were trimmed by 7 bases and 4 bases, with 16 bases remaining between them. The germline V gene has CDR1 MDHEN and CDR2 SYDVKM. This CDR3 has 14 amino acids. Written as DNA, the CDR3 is TGTGCCAGCATTCCGGGACACGGCCTCTATGGCTACACCTTC. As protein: CASIPGHGLYGYTF.

The CDR3 coding sequence is TGTGCCACTAGGGGGGGACAGAGCAATCAGCCCCAGCATTTT. Translating gives CATRGGQSNQPQHF. The J gene is TRBJ1-5, the V gene TRBV6-5; 7 bases agree with TRBD1. The V gene end was trimmed by 10 bases and the J gene end by 1 base; junction bases not matched to a gene: 7. The CDR3 extends over 14 amino acids. Germline V CDR1 and CDR2: MNHEY, SVGAGI.

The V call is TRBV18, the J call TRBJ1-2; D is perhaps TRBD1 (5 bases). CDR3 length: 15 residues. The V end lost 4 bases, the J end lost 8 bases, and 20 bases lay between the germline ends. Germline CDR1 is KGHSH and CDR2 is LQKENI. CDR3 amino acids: CASSLLVVRGMGYTF. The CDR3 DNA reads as TGTGCCAGCTCACTCCTAGTGGTGCGGGGGATGGGCTACACCTTC.

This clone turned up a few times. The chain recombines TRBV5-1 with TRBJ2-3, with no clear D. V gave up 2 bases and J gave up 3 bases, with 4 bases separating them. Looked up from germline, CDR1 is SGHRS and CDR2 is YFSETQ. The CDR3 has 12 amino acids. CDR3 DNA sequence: TGCGCCAGCAGCTTTTCGACAGATACGCAGTATTTT. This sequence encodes CASSFSTDTQYF. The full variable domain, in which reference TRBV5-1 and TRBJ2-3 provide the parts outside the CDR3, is KAGVTQTPRYLIKTRGQQVTLSCSPISGHRSVSWYQQTPGQGLQFLFEYFSETQRNKGNFPGRFSGRQFSNSRSEMNVSTLELGDSALYLCASSFSTDTQYFGPGTRLTVL.

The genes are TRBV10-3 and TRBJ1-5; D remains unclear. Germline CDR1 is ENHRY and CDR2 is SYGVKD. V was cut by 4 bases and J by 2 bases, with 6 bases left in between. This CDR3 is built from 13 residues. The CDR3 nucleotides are TGTGCCATCAGTGGAGGTGGCAATCAGCCCCAGCATTTT. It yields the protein CAISGGGNQPQHF.